This T cell receptor beta chain came from a study of blood T cells in healthy people across ages (dated by TCRdb to the mid-2010s). Describing the broader study: In model experiments, template switching captured roughly one uniquely barcoded TCR beta cDNA molecule for every two T cells. Using deep sequencing normalized with unique cDNA molecular identifiers, the study measured how TCR beta repertoire diversity changes with age. Using the same blood draw, the study looked at two additional independent replicas of 1 million unique cDNA reads for two donors, one aged 18 to 30 and the other aged 80 or older. The donors were divided into four age groups: young (average around 16 years), middle-aged (over 35), aged (about 60) and long-lived (around 87). To avoid experimental bias, donors of different ages were spread randomly across the sequencing lanes. Overall study results and their limits: Because the CMV infection status of the donors was unknown, age-related changes in expanded clonotypes may potentially have been confounded. Estimates of total diversity from one million sequenced T cells were regarded as lower bounds and underestimates. A strong correlation was found between observed TCR beta diversity and the percentage of naive T cells measured by flow cytometry. Compared with the aged group, more naive CD4+ T cells, fewer expanded clones and increased TCR diversity were shown by the long-lived group, suggesting age selection. As age increased, observed TCR beta diversity per million T cells dropped in a roughly linear way, and a significant reduction was already evident by age roughly 36. Because profiling used bulk unsorted PBMCs, naive and antigen-experienced compartments could not be compared conclusively.

As for this clonotype: This clone's antigen is unknown. Qualities for individual bases were not recorded, and no much larger clone is one base off.

Libraries were constructed by 5' RACE. The data were produced on an Illumina HiSeq 2500. The second PCR ran for about 7 to 11 cycles and used a J-beta primer mix along with a sample-barcoded 5' primer. Each TCR beta cDNA molecule received a unique molecular identifier from a template-switch 5' adaptor carrying 12 random nucleotides. At least 2.5 million CDR3-containing paired-end reads were obtained from each sample. First-strand cDNA synthesis was performed from all RNA using the Mint cDNA synthesis kit, with priming by a TRBC-specific oligonucleotide. Following uracil-DNA glycosylase treatment, all cDNA underwent a first 18-cycle PCR with the universal primers M1SS and BC2_uni_R. The authors processed their data as follows. For normalization, 1 million high-quality reads were randomly selected from each sample, with every read carrying a distinct molecular identifier. Reads with shared molecular identifiers were discarded instead of being binned into consensus sequences. MiTCR, set to a Q25 quality threshold and the strictest error-elimination algorithm, was used for CDR3 identification, clonotype clustering and error correction. A nonparametric unseen species model using Euler transformation provided a lower-bound estimate of total TCR beta diversity. Using fastp trimming at Q25 and MiXCR clonotype assembly, TCRdb reanalyzed the public sequencing data and kept in-frame beta chains. Every entry covers one CDR3 protein and lists the most common genes and DNA from its rows. TCRdb's processing, not the authors' own work, is the source of the V and J calls. The sample table contains about 1.4 million distinct CDR3 sequences; only one count was recorded for approximately 63% of them. The top ten hold roughly 7% of the sample.

From cysteine to phenylalanine, the CDR3 is 12 amino acids long. Only CDR3 DNA remains: 36 bases, in frame from the first base. CDR1 and CDR2 (SGHTA, FQGNSA) derive from the germline V gene. The roughly 38 donors, aged about 6 to 95 years, were systemically healthy Caucasian individuals from Russia. Ten milliliters of peripheral blood were drawn from each donor into EDTA-treated Vacutainer tubes. Ficoll-Paque density-gradient centrifugation was used to isolate PBMCs, with at least 7 million obtained per sample. Trizol reagent was used to extract total RNA from PBMCs, with at least 5 micrograms per sample. For every donor, flow cytometry on a PBMC aliquot measured the percentage of naive CD45RAhigh/CD27high T cells.

The chain is assembled from TRBV7-2 and TRBJ2-5; the D match is possibly TRBD1 or TRBD2, with 5 bases aligned in each. Near its end, the DNA agrees better with TRBJ2-7, so the J call may be wrong. The specimen was blood. The clonotype was recovered from a young man in good health. The sequence in DNA is TGTGCCAGCAGCCCCGAGGGGTGCGAGCAGTACTTC. This gives the protein CASSPEGCEQYF.